The 28 T cell receptor beta chains listed next were all sequenced from one sample in a study of glioma-infiltrating T cells after dendritic cell vaccination. Data came from immunoSEQ multiplex PCR; TCRdb stores just in-frame clones and leaves some out. The data contain fewer than 85,000 clones, roughly 79% of them singletons. The sequenced sample was blood, obtained before dendritic cell vaccination. The receptors were gathered from a human donor with glioblastoma.

This CDR3 reads CSAQSSGQPQHF. For the CDR3, the DNA is TGCAGCGCCCAATCCTCGGGACAGCCCCAGCATTTT. This sequence joins TRBV29-1 and TRBJ1-5, with D unresolved. CDR3 length: 12 residues. Germline V gene lookup returns CDR1 SQVTM and CDR2 ANQGSEA. Trimming pared 7 bases from V and 7 bases from J, leaving 14 bases between. Together with reference TRBV29-1 and TRBJ1-5, the CDR3 gives the full variable domain: SAVISQKPSRDICQRGTSLTIQCQVDSQVTMMFWYRQQPGQSLTLIATANQGSEATYESGFVIDKFPISRPNLTFSTLTVSNMSPEDSSIYLCSAQSSGQPQHFGDGTRLSIL.

V usage is TRBV6-5 and J usage is TRBJ2-3; 8 nucleotides match TRBD1. CDR1 MNHEY and CDR2 SVGAGI come from the germline V gene. This CDR3 comprises 16 residues. V gave up 4 bases and J gave up 3 bases; unmatched junction bases: 9. CDR3 sequence reads: CASSFPTGAGTDTQYF. CDR3 in DNA: TGTGCCAGCAGTTTCCCGACAGGGGCGGGGACAGATACGCAGTATTTT.

This clone was seen once. At one of its ends the junction is not consistent with the germline gene, which may arise from a read error. The V gene is TRBV7-2, the J gene TRBJ1-2; possible D gene TRBD1, 6 bases. Germline V gene sequence: CDR1 SGHTA, CDR2 FQGNSA. The CDR3 length is 16 residues. CDR3 amino acids: CAGRQVSSPSNYGYTF. The CDR3 bases are TGTGCCGGCAGACAGGTAAGCTCCCCTTCTAACTATGGCTACACCTTC. The full variable domain, completed using reference TRBV7-2 and TRBJ1-2, is GAGVSQSPSNKVTEKGKDVELRCDPISGHTALYWYRQSLGQGLEFLIYFQGNSAPDKSGLPSDRFSAERTGGSVSTLTIQRTQQEDSAVYLCAGRQVSSPSNYGYTFGSGTRLTVV.

The V call is TRBV5-8, the J call TRBJ2-7, with D possibly matching TRBD1 (5 bases). With 4 bases removed from V and 5 bases from J, the gap between germline ends came to 13 bases. Germline V CDR1 and CDR2: SGHTS, YDEGEE. This CDR3 is built from 13 residues. Written as DNA, the CDR3 is TGTGCCAGCAGCAGCGACAGTAACAACGAGCAGTACTTC. The encoded protein is CASSSDSNNEQYF.

The V call is TRBV4-1, the J call TRBJ1-2; D might be TRBD1 (6 bases). Germline V CDR1 and CDR2: MGHRA, YSYEKL. Trimming took off 1 base at V and 10 bases at J, with 19 bases between the two ends. This CDR3 is built from 15 residues. The CDR3 nucleotides are TGCGCCAGCAGCCAAGTAGGGGGGGCCCGAGGAGTCTACACCTTC. The encoded protein is CASSQVGGARGVYTF.

The chain carries TRBV30 and TRBJ1-2; D unclear. CDR3 size: 13 residues. Germline CDR1 is GTSNPN and CDR2 is SVGIG (reference sequence). The chain's CDR3 is CASPADSHYGYTF. The CDR3 DNA reads as TGTGCTTCCCCGGCGGACTCCCACTATGGCTACACCTTC.

The chain employs TRBV7-9 and TRBJ1-1; D is undetermined. Trimming took 3 bases from V and 3 from J, leaving 5 bases between them. The CDR3 runs to 12 residues. Per germline, CDR1 SEHNR and CDR2 FQNEAQ (reference sequence). The CDR3 region is CASSLRHTEAFF. The DNA of the CDR3 is TGTGCCAGCAGCTTGAGGCACACTGAAGCTTTCTTT.

This clone was found a few times. The chain has TRBV7-2 and TRBJ1-5; 7 bases match TRBD1. V shed 5 bases, J shed 2 bases, and the junction held 6 bases outside the gene matches. Germline-derived CDR1 and CDR2 are SGHTA and FQGNSA. The CDR3 spans 15 residues. The CDR3 here is CASSISGTGNQPQHF. The DNA for the CDR3 is TGTGCCAGCAGCATTTCCGGGACAGGCAATCAGCCCCAGCATTTT.

The chain links TRBV4-1 to TRBJ2-7; weak D call: TRBD2 (6 bases). This CDR3 has 16 residues. Trimming stripped 1 base from V and 0 bases from J, with 13 bases between. Germline CDR1 and CDR2: MGHRA and YSYEKL. CDR3 region: CASSQGRGTRSYEQYF. In DNA form, the CDR3 reads TGCGCCAGCAGCCAAGGACGTGGGACTCGCTCCTACGAGCAGTACTTC.

This clone has more than one count but fewer than ten. This chain joins TRBV19 and TRBJ1-6, with D tentatively TRBD1 (6 bases). The V gene lost 5 bases and the J gene lost 0 bases, with 11 bases spanning the gap. Germline V gene sequence: CDR1 LNHDA, CDR2 SQIVND (reference sequence). This CDR3 spans 16 amino acids. The CDR3 is CASSSDRSSYNSPLHF. The DNA for the CDR3 is TGTGCCAGTAGTTCTGACAGGAGCTCCTATAATTCACCCCTCCACTTT.

The J gene is TRBJ1-4, the V gene TRBV30; D is unresolved. The germline CDR1 and CDR2 sequences are GTSNPN and SVGIG (reference sequence). The CDR3 has 14 residues. With 4 bases removed from V and 7 bases from J, the gap between germline ends came to 16 bases. The CDR3 loop reads CAWTRTQRGEKLFF. CDR3 in DNA: TGTGCCTGGACTAGGACTCAACGGGGTGAAAAACTGTTTTTT.

This clone was recorded a few times. The gene calls are TRBV6-5 and TRBJ1-4; no reliable D call. Germline loops: CDR1 MNHEY, CDR2 SVGAGI. V was pared by 0 bases and J by 8 bases, with 10 bases between. The length of the CDR3 is 14 residues. As DNA, the CDR3 is TGTGCCAGCAGTTACTCACGCGTTAGCGAAAAACTGTTTTTT. Encoded protein: CASSYSRVSEKLFF.

The rearrangement links TRBV2 to TRBJ1-5; the D gene is possibly TRBD1 (6 bases). CDR1 is SNHLY and CDR2 is FYNNEI in the germline V gene. The V gene lost 8 bases and the J gene lost 0 bases, with 11 bases spanning the gap. There are 14 residues in the CDR3. The CDR3 DNA is TGTGCCAGCTCGGACAGTTATAGCAATCAGCCCCAGCATTTT. Protein sequence: CASSDSYSNQPQHF.

This chain joins TRBV5-4 and TRBJ2-5, with 9 bases that match TRBD2. Trimming at V came to 2 bases and at J to 2 bases, leaving 4 bases not matched to a gene. This CDR3 is built from 15 residues. The germline V gene has CDR1 SGHNT and CDR2 YYREEE (reference sequence). The CDR3 region has the DNA TGTGCCAGCAGCTTAGCCAGCGGGGGGCAAGAGACCCAGTACTTC. Translating gives CASSLASGGQETQYF.

This clone appeared a few times. The gene calls are TRBV6-1 and TRBJ2-2; D is unclear. Germline lookup yields CDR1 MNHNS and CDR2 SASEGT. The CDR3 is 16 amino acids. The V gene lost 2 bases and the J gene lost 0 bases, with 10 bases spanning the gap. The CDR3 protein is CASSESWASNTGELFF. The CDR3 DNA is TGTGCCAGCAGTGAATCCTGGGCGTCGAACACCGGGGAGCTGTTTTTT.

This chain connects TRBV7-9 to TRBJ1-4; D is ambiguous. Deletions cut 5 bases from V and 0 bases from J, with 7 bases between. Germline V gene lookup returns CDR1 SEHNR and CDR2 FQNEAQ (reference sequence). The CDR3 contains 14 residues. The CDR3 region has the DNA TGTGCCAGCAGCCTACAGACAACTAATGAAAAACTGTTTTTT. Protein: CASSLQTTNEKLFF.

V and J are TRBV10-3 and TRBJ1-4, with D perhaps matching TRBD1 (6 bases). The germline CDR1 and CDR2 sequences are ENHRY and SYGVKD. The V end lost 5 bases, the J end lost 5 bases, and 15 bases lay between the germline ends. The length of the CDR3 is 15 residues. The CDR3 nucleotides are TGTGCCATCAGTCCCGGGGGGGGCAGAAATGAAAAACTGTTTTTT. Protein sequence: CAISPGGGRNEKLFF.

The chain joins TRBV5-1 to TRBJ2-3; TRBD1 aligns across 7 bases. The germline gives CDR1 SGHRS, CDR2 YFSETQ. V trimming: 3 bases; J trimming: 6 bases; junction bases outside the gene matches: 13. This CDR3 has 16 amino acids. CDR3 bases: TGCGCCAGCAGCTGGGACCAATCCTTACAGGGGGATACGCAGTATTTT. It is translated as CASSWDQSLQGDTQYF.

The V and J genes are TRBV18 and TRBJ1-1; 10 bases line up with TRBD1. Looked up from germline, CDR1 is KGHSH and CDR2 is LQKENI. Trimming took 2 bases from V and 0 from J; bases not matched to a gene: 0. CDR3 size: 15 residues. The CDR3 bases are TGTGCCAGCTCACCAGGGACAGGGGTGAACACTGAAGCTTTCTTT. This gives the protein CASSPGTGVNTEAFF.

This clone was detected once. This rearrangement joins TRBV30 to TRBJ1-1, with a weak D call TRBD1 (6 bases). CDR3 length equals 13 residues. Germline V lookup: CDR1 GTSNPN, CDR2 SVGIG (reference sequence). V was pared by 3 bases and J by 0 bases, with 8 bases between. The CDR3 bases are TGTGCCTGGAGGACAGGCTTGAACACTGAAGCTTTCTTT. Translating it yields CAWRTGLNTEAFF.

This chain links TRBV19 with TRBJ1-5; D not certain. Germline lookup yields CDR1 LNHDA and CDR2 SQIVND (reference sequence). Trimming stripped 11 bases from V and 0 bases from J, with 11 bases between. The CDR3 length is 13 residues. The CDR3 coding sequence is TGTGCCGCGGGAAGGCTTAGCAATCAGCCCCAGCATTTT. It yields the protein CAAGRLSNQPQHF.

The rearrangement joins TRBV6-1 to TRBJ1-4; D possibly corresponds to TRBD1 (5 bases). Trimming removed 4 bases from V and 4 bases from J, with 10 bases in between. Germline CDR1 MNHNS, CDR2 SASEGT. The CDR3 extends over 14 amino acids. This CDR3 reads CASSAGGGNEKLFF. The CDR3 nucleotides are TGTGCCAGCAGTGCGGGGGGGGGTAATGAAAAACTGTTTTTT.

Here the CDR3 DNA reads TGTGCCACGGGGGGCGGCTTGAATTCACCCCTCCACTTT. Translating it yields CATGGGLNSPLHF. The chain carries TRBV19 and TRBJ1-6; maybe TRBD1 (6 bases). CDR1 is LNHDA, CDR2 SQIVND, per germline (reference sequence). Trimming stripped 10 bases from V and 7 bases from J, with 14 bases between. The CDR3 runs to 13 residues.

The V gene is TRBV15, the J gene TRBJ1-1; D remains unclear. The ends were cut back, 3 bases at V and 2 bases at J, with 10 bases in the middle. Germline CDR1 LNHNV, CDR2 YYDKDF (reference sequence). The CDR3 is 14 residues long. The CDR3, as DNA: TGTGCCACCAGCAGGGGAGAGTCCAACACTGAAGCTTTCTTT. It encodes CATSRGESNTEAFF.

This clone was counted once. The rearrangement joins TRBV15 to TRBJ1-6; D unresolved. The CDR3 is 15 amino acids. CDR1 and CDR2 from the germline V gene are LNHNV and YYDKDF (reference sequence). V was trimmed by 0 bases and J by 10 bases, leaving 13 bases between them. The CDR3 reads CATSREPLEGSPLHF. The CDR3 nucleotides are TGTGCCACCAGCAGAGAACCCCTGGAGGGCTCACCCCTCCACTTT.

This chain links TRBV28 with TRBJ1-4; no definite D call. Germline CDR1 and CDR2: MDHEN and SYDVKM. V lost 4 bases, J lost 3 bases, and 9 bases lay in between. This CDR3 has 14 residues. CDR3: CASSSGGPNEKLFF. DNA for the CDR3: TGTGCCAGCAGTTCGGGAGGTCCTAATGAAAAACTGTTTTTT. Using reference TRBV28 and TRBJ1-4 for the parts outside the CDR3, the full variable domain is DVKVTQSSRYLVKRTGEKVFLECVQDMDHENMFWYRQDPGLGLRLIYFSYDVKMKEKGDIPEGYSVSREKKERFSLILESASTNQTSMYLCASSSGGPNEKLFFGSGTQLSVL.

The count of this clone is one. The CDR3 coding sequence is TGTGCCAGCAGTTTGGGGGGGGGACAGGGCTATGGCTACACCTTC. It specifies CASSLGGGQGYGYTF. The rearrangement uses TRBV28 and TRBJ1-2, with 9 bases aligning to TRBD1. Germline V gene sequence: CDR1 MDHEN, CDR2 SYDVKM. The CDR3 consists of 15 residues. Trimming at V came to 3 bases and at J to 4 bases, leaving 6 bases not matched to a gene.

The J gene is TRBJ2-3, the V gene TRBV9; the match to TRBD2 covers 9 bases. The CDR3 consists of 19 residues. With V trimmed by 0 bases and J by 0 bases, 11 bases remained unmatched. Germline loops: CDR1 SGDLS, CDR2 YYNGEE. CDR3 residues: CASSVEDGLAGSSTDTQYF. The CDR3 coding sequence is TGTGCCAGCAGCGTAGAGGATGGGCTAGCGGGGTCTAGCACAGATACGCAGTATTTT.